The 18 T cell receptor beta chains below were found in one sample sequenced in a study of cytomegalovirus exposure and HLA in healthy donors. Amplification used 60 Vbeta primers and 13 Jbeta primers. Libraries were prepared by immunoSEQ multiplex PCR; TCRdb keeps only in-frame clonotypes and omits some of them. Found here are some 130,000 clones, more than 9.5% of them singletons; the top ten hold 1.8%. Sequenced input: PBMCs. The receptors were sampled from a man in his fifties in good health and CMV-seronegative.

V and J are TRBV2 and TRBJ2-2, with unresolved D. Germline V lookup: CDR1 SNHLY, CDR2 FYNNEI. The CDR3 is 16 amino acids. Trimming left V 2 bases short and J 1 base short, with 11 bases between. CDR3 DNA: TGTGCCAGCAGTGAACTTGGTAGAGGGAACACCGGGGAGCTGTTTTTT. Protein product: CASSELGRGNTGELFF. Filled out from reference TRBV2 and TRBJ2-2, the complete variable domain reads EPEVTQTPSHQVTQMGQEVILRCVPISNHLYFYWYRQILGQKVEFLVSFYNNEISEKSEIFDDQFSVERPDGSNFTLKIRSTKLEDSAMYFCASSELGRGNTGELFFGEGSRLTVL.

CDR3 in amino acids: CASSQDFRTGSTYEQYF. CDR3 nucleotide sequence: TGTGCCAGCAGCCAAGACTTCCGGACAGGATCCACCTACGAGCAGTACTTC. The rearrangement joins TRBV14 to TRBJ2-7, with 7 bases lining up with TRBD1. Losses at the gene ends were 0 bases for V and 2 bases for J; bases not matched to a gene: 10. This CDR3 comprises 17 residues. The germline V gene has CDR1 SGHDN and CDR2 FVKESK.

The chain is built from TRBV9 and TRBJ2-7, with 10 bases aligning to TRBD2. Germline V CDR1 and CDR2: SGDLS, YYNGEE. The CDR3 extends over 16 amino acids. With 4 bases clipped from V and 2 bases from J, the junction kept 9 bases outside the gene matches. CDR3 loop: CASSSRGTSAPYEQYF. The DNA for the CDR3 is TGTGCCAGCAGCTCCCGAGGGACTAGCGCACCCTACGAGCAGTACTTC.

This chain connects TRBV19 to TRBJ1-5, with D possibly being TRBD1 (5 bases). V lost 0 bases, J lost 3 bases, and 9 bases lay in between. CDR3 length equals 15 residues. The germline gives CDR1 LNHDA, CDR2 SQIVND (reference sequence). In DNA form, the CDR3 reads TGTGCCAGTAGTATAGACAGGGCGGACAATCAGCCCCAGCATTTT. This sequence encodes CASSIDRADNQPQHF.

V is TRBV30 and J is TRBJ1-1; D not resolved. This CDR3 is 15 amino acids long. V was trimmed by 4 bases and J by 0 bases, leaving 15 bases between them. The germline V gene has CDR1 GTSNPN and CDR2 SVGIG (reference sequence). In nucleotides, the CDR3 is TGTGCCTGGACCTTGCTGGGGAGCATGAACACTGAAGCTTTCTTT. It yields the protein CAWTLLGSMNTEAFF. Using reference TRBV30 and TRBJ1-1 for the parts outside the CDR3, the full variable domain is SQTIHQWPATLVQPVGSPLSLECTVEGTSNPNLYWYRQAAGRGLQLLFYSVGIGQISSEVPQNLSASRPQDRQFILSSKKLLLSDSGFYLCAWTLLGSMNTEAFFGQGTRLTVV.

This clone was observed a handful of times. The chain combines TRBV9 with TRBJ1-6; perhaps TRBD1 as D (6 bases). V was pared by 0 bases and J by 10 bases, with 14 bases between. The CDR3 is 15 amino acids. Germline CDR1 SGDLS, CDR2 YYNGEE. The DNA of the CDR3 is TGTGCCAGCAGCGTAGGGCAGGGGTATCCGTCACCCCTCCACTTT. Translated, it gives CASSVGQGYPSPLHF.

This clone was recorded a few times. The chain joins TRBV27 to TRBJ2-3; tentative D call: TRBD2 (5 bases). The germline CDR1 and CDR2 sequences are MNHEY and SMNVEV (reference sequence). The germline V and J ends were trimmed by 5 bases and 0 bases, with 15 bases remaining between them. The CDR3 length is 16 residues. The CDR3 nucleotides read TGTGCCAGCAGTCCATGGGAGAAGCCCAGCACAGATACGCAGTATTTT. As protein: CASSPWEKPSTDTQYF.

The gene calls are TRBV30 and TRBJ1-1; D uncertain. The length of the CDR3 is 14 residues. The V end was cut by 2 bases, the J end by 1 base, with 11 bases between. The germline V gene has CDR1 GTSNPN and CDR2 SVGIG (reference sequence). The CDR3 DNA follows: TGTGCCTGGAGTCGGCTCCCGGGGAACACTGAAGCTTTCTTT. It encodes CAWSRLPGNTEAFF. Combining the CDR3 with reference TRBV30 and TRBJ1-1 gives the whole variable domain SQTIHQWPATLVQPVGSPLSLECTVEGTSNPNLYWYRQAAGRGLQLLFYSVGIGQISSEVPQNLSASRPQDRQFILSSKKLLLSDSGFYLCAWSRLPGNTEAFFGQGTRLTVV.

This clone was detected a few times. The chain joins TRBV13 to TRBJ2-1; the match to TRBD1 covers 7 bases. Germline V CDR1 and CDR2: PRHDT, FYEKMQ (reference sequence). The CDR3 covers 15 residues. The junction had 3 bases not matched to a gene; V was cut back by 4 bases and J by 0 bases. The CDR3 coding sequence is TGTGCCAGCAGCTGGACAGGCATCTCCTACAATGAGCAGTTCTTC. This codes for CASSWTGISYNEQFF.

Only a few counts were recorded for this clone. The V and J genes are TRBV7-8 and TRBJ2-7; 7 bases fit TRBD2. V trimming: 7 bases; J trimming: 2 bases; junction bases outside the gene matches: 8. The CDR3 covers 14 residues. Germline assignment: CDR1 SGHVS and CDR2 FQNEAQ. The CDR3 protein is CASTVGDYAYEQYF. CDR3 coding DNA: TGTGCCAGCACCGTAGGGGACTACGCCTACGAGCAGTACTTC.

This clone was counted a few times. This CDR3 reads CASSLNRGGNYGYTF. The CDR3 DNA follows: TGCGCCAGCAGCTTGAACAGGGGAGGCAACTATGGCTACACCTTC. The rearrangement uses TRBV5-1 and TRBJ1-2; 7 positions agree with TRBD1. The CDR3 runs to 15 residues. The V gene end was trimmed by 1 base and the J gene end by 2 bases; junction bases not matched to a gene: 5. CDR1 and CDR2 (germline): SGHRS, YFSETQ.

This clone was seen more than once but under ten times. The chain has TRBV10-2 and TRBJ1-2, with 10 bases matching TRBD1. V gave up 6 bases and J gave up 2 bases; unmatched junction bases: 3. Germline CDR1 is WSHSY and CDR2 is SAAADI. CDR3 length: 14 amino acids. For the CDR3, the DNA is TGCGCCAGCAGGCCGGGACAGGGGAACTATGGCTACACCTTC. This gives the protein CASRPGQGNYGYTF.

The chain recombines TRBV28 with TRBJ2-2, with TRBD2 matching 10 bases. This CDR3 is built from 16 residues. Germline CDR1 MDHEN, CDR2 SYDVKM. The V segment lost 2 bases and the J segment 5 bases; nucleotides outside the gene matches: 5. The chain's CDR3 is CASSLPSGSRTGELFF. The CDR3 bases are TGTGCCAGCAGTTTACCTAGCGGGAGTCGGACCGGGGAGCTGTTTTTT.

This clone was observed a handful of times. This chain connects TRBV28 to TRBJ1-1; TRBD1 might be the D (6 bases). V lost 7 bases, J lost 3 bases, and 21 bases lay in between. This CDR3 has 16 amino acids. Germline V gene sequence: CDR1 MDHEN, CDR2 SYDVKM. In DNA, the CDR3 is TGTGCCAGCATCAATCGCGGGGGGGAGGGGGACACTGAAGCTTTCTTT. Encoded protein: CASINRGGEGDTEAFF.

This clone was seen a handful of times. The chain links TRBV5-4 to TRBJ2-3; 8 bases fit TRBD2. J was trimmed by 7 bases and V by 3 bases; bases with no gene match: 13. CDR1 SGHNT and CDR2 YYREEE come from the germline V gene (reference sequence). This CDR3 comprises 16 residues. The CDR3 bases are TGTGCCAGCAGCTCTGCCGGGACTAGATTTAGATATACGCAGTATTTT. Translation gives CASSSAGTRFRYTQYF.

This clone was picked up a small number of times. The genes are TRBV19 and TRBJ1-5, with 8 bases fitting TRBD1. J gave up 5 bases and V 7 bases, and 10 bases lay outside the gene matches. The CDR3 contains 15 residues. From germline, CDR1 is LNHDA and CDR2 SQIVND (reference sequence). Here the CDR3 DNA reads TGTGCCAGTACTCTCGGACAGGGCTTGTATCAGCCCCAGCATTTT. This sequence encodes CASTLGQGLYQPQHF.

This clone was counted a few times. This sequence joins TRBV15 and TRBJ1-6, with 8 bases fitting TRBD1. There are 15 residues in the CDR3. The V segment lost 6 bases and the J segment 6 bases; nucleotides outside the gene matches: 7. Germline-derived CDR1 and CDR2 are LNHNV and YYDKDF (reference sequence). CDR3 in DNA: TGTGCCACCAGGGGATACGGACAGGGTAATTCACCCCTCCACTTT. Encoded protein: CATRGYGQGNSPLHF. Together with reference TRBV15 and TRBJ1-6, the CDR3 gives the full variable domain: DAMVIQNPRYQVTQFGKPVTLSCSQTLNHNVMYWYQQKSSQAPKLLFHYYDKDFNNEADTPDNFQSRRPNTSFCFLDIRSPGLGDTAMYLCATRGYGQGNSPLHFGNGTRLTVT.

The chain links TRBV19 to TRBJ2-3, with a weak D call TRBD2 (6 bases). Germline V gives CDR1 LNHDA, CDR2 SQIVND (reference sequence). V shed 5 bases and J shed 5 bases, with 11 bases lying between them. The CDR3 sequence is 13 residues long. The CDR3: CASSSGLIDTQYF. The CDR3, as DNA: TGTGCCAGTAGTTCCGGACTAATAGATACGCAGTATTTT.